The clone carrying this TCR beta chain appeared a few times. PBMCs were collected from an approximately 9.2 ml volume of fresh peripheral blood. The entry originates in a study of T cells in Graves' hyperthyroidism and ophthalmopathy. At the level of the study: Blood was drawn when the patient was first diagnosed and still untreated.

The investigators amplified TCR beta CDR3 regions from RNA transcripts. First-round RT-PCR with HTBI primers amplified the TCR CDR3 region. TCRdb reprocessed the multiplex PCR reads with MiXCR, giving one entry per CDR3 protein. Of about 610,000 distinct CDR3 sequences in the sample, roughly a sixth are singletons; the top ten hold more than 3%. V lost 6 bases and J lost 13; bases outside the gene matches: 20. Per the germline V gene, CDR1 is MDHEN and CDR2 is SYDVKM. This CDR3 is built from 15 residues. This TCR was recovered from a woman aged 35 to 49 with Graves' ophthalmopathy. Material: blood. The rearrangement links TRBV28 to TRBJ2-5; 7 bases match TRBD1. The CDR3 nucleotides read TGTGCCAGCAGCTTACCTGGGGCAGGGGGATTGAATCGGTACTTC. This gives the protein CASSLPGAGGLNRYF.